The 13 T cell receptor beta chains reported below all come from one sample, sequenced in a study of cytomegalovirus exposure and HLA in healthy donors. Vbeta (60) and Jbeta (13) primers were used in the PCR. Assay used: immunoSEQ multiplex PCR; TCRdb lists only in-frame clones, some missing. The data show around 250,000 clones, with about 81% seen just once and roughly 7.4% held by the top ten. Sequencing input: PBMCs. The origin of the receptors is a woman in her sixties or seventies in good health and CMV-seropositive.

V and J are TRBV28 and TRBJ2-7; D possibly corresponds to TRBD2 (7 bases). The CDR3 is made up of 14 amino acids. Trimming stripped 8 bases from V and 5 bases from J, with 19 bases between. Germline CDR1 and CDR2: MDHEN and SYDVKM. CDR3 DNA sequence: TGTGCCAGCCTGGGTAGGGGGGGCCCCCACGAGCAGTACTTC. Amino acid sequence: CASLGRGGPHEQYF.

The rearrangement joins TRBV7-9 to TRBJ1-5; no firm D call. The V and J ends lost 5 bases and 9 bases respectively, with 20 bases between them. The CDR3 runs to 15 residues. Germline-derived CDR1 and CDR2 are SEHNR and FQNEAQ (reference sequence). The CDR3 sequence is CASSASPSLVWPQHF. The CDR3 nucleotides read TGTGCCAGCAGCGCCAGTCCCTCGTTGGTTTGGCCCCAGCATTTT.

The chain carries TRBV2 and TRBJ2-1; 11 nucleotides align to TRBD2. Losses at the gene ends were 4 bases for V and 4 bases for J; bases not matched to a gene: 6. The germline CDR1 and CDR2 sequences are SNHLY and FYNNEI. This CDR3 is 16 amino acids long. The chain's CDR3 is CASSVTSGKGYNEQFF. CDR3 coding DNA: TGTGCCAGCAGTGTGACTAGCGGGAAAGGTTACAATGAGCAGTTCTTC.

The chain is built from TRBV7-3 and TRBJ2-1; TRBD2 is a possible D gene (6 bases). The length of the CDR3 is 16 residues. CDR1 is SGHTA and CDR2 is FQGTGA in the germline V gene. The germline V and J ends were trimmed by 6 bases and 2 bases, with 17 bases remaining between them. CDR3 nucleotides: TGTGCCAGCAGTTCAACTAGCACCGCTCCCTACAATGAGCAGTTCTTC. Translation: CASSSTSTAPYNEQFF.

As for this clone: The junction departs from germline at one end; a sequencing error may be responsible. The chain carries TRBV7-9 and TRBJ2-7, with TRBD2 matching over 14 bases. The CDR3 length is 16 residues. Germline CDR1 SEHNR, CDR2 FQNEAQ (reference sequence). The CDR3 region is CSSSLVGTSGSYEQYF. CDR3 coding DNA: TGTTCCAGCAGCTTAGTTGGGACTAGCGGGAGTTACGAGCAGTACTTC.

The chain uses TRBV2 and TRBJ1-1; D is unclear. Germline CDR1 reads SNHLY; CDR2 reads FYNNEI. The V and J ends lost 5 bases and 1 base respectively, with 8 bases between them. There are 13 residues in the CDR3. CDR3 DNA: TGTGCCAGCAGTCTCGGCGGGAACACTGAAGCTTTCTTT. As protein: CASSLGGNTEAFF.

This clone was seen just once. The gene calls are TRBV30 and TRBJ1-5; a possible D gene is TRBD1 (5 bases). Germline V gives CDR1 GTSNPN, CDR2 SVGIG (reference sequence). The CDR3 totals 14 residues. The V and J ends lost 5 bases and 7 bases respectively, with 18 bases between them. The CDR3 DNA follows: TGTGCCTGGGGCCCCACCGGGGGTCAGCAGCCCCAGCATTTT. It yields the protein CAWGPTGGQQPQHF.

The chain joins TRBV15 to TRBJ2-5; 8 bases line up with TRBD1. TRBJ2-7 matches the DNA end more closely, so the J call is doubtful. There are 14 residues in the CDR3. The V gene's germline CDR1 is LNHNV and CDR2 YYDKDF (reference sequence). The CDR3 DNA reads as TGTGCCACCAGCCGACAGGGGAAAGGCTACGAGCAGTACTTC. Protein sequence: CATSRQGKGYEQYF.

In the case of this clone: Within the sample, other DNA sequences also encode this same CDR3. The chain uses TRBV19 and TRBJ1-1; unclear D gene. V shed 4 bases and J shed 7 bases, with 10 bases lying between them. Germline CDR1 reads LNHDA; CDR2 reads SQIVND (reference sequence). There are 12 residues in the CDR3. CDR3 residues: CASSRAAVEAFF. CDR3 nucleotides: TGTGCCAGTAGTAGGGCAGCCGTTGAAGCTTTCTTT.

This clone was seen just once. A far larger clone is only one base removed, so a read error is likely. Other DNA sequences of this sample code for an identical CDR3. The V and J genes are TRBV7-9 and TRBJ1-4; 9 bases are a match to TRBD1. This CDR3 comprises 14 residues. Trimming removed 3 bases from V and 4 bases from J; junction bases left unmatched: 0. The germline V gene has CDR1 SEHNR and CDR2 FQNEAQ (reference sequence). CDR3 DNA: TGTGCCAGCAGCTTGGGACAGGGTAATGAAAAACTGTTTTTT. It yields the protein CASSLGQGNEKLFF. Complete variable domain (other parts from reference TRBV7-9 and TRBJ1-4): DTGVSQNPRHKITKRGQNVTFRCDPISEHNRLYWYRQTLGQGPEFLTYFQNEAQLEKSRLLSDRFSAERPKGSFSTLEIQRTEQGDSAMYLCASSLGQGNEKLFFGSGTQLSVL.

The V and J genes are TRBV5-4 and TRBJ2-7; 7 bases fit TRBD2. CDR1 is SGHNT and CDR2 is YYREEE in the germline V gene (reference sequence). V lost 2 bases and J lost 7; bases outside the gene matches: 9. The CDR3 spans 14 residues. The CDR3 sequence is CASSFSGLLGEQYF. CDR3 coding DNA: TGTGCCAGCAGCTTTAGCGGGTTACTGGGGGAGCAGTACTTC.

A word on this clone: The same CDR3 arises from other DNA sequences in this sample as well. The chain couples TRBV6-5 to TRBJ2-7, with 7 bases matching TRBD2. CDR1 and CDR2 (germline): MNHEY, SVGAGI. CDR3 length: 16 amino acids. J gave up 0 bases and V 4 bases, and 9 bases lay outside the gene matches. The CDR3 nucleotides read TGTGCCAGCAGTTTGGGACTACTGACGAGCTCCTACGAGCAGTACTTC. It specifies CASSLGLLTSSYEQYF.

J is TRBJ1-1 and V is TRBV5-6; D ambiguous. Germline CDR1 is SGHDT and CDR2 is YYEEEE. This CDR3 is 12 amino acids long. V shed 0 bases and J shed 5 bases, with 5 bases lying between them. CDR3 region: CASSLDRTEAFF. In DNA, the CDR3 is TGTGCCAGCAGCTTGGACAGAACTGAAGCTTTCTTT.